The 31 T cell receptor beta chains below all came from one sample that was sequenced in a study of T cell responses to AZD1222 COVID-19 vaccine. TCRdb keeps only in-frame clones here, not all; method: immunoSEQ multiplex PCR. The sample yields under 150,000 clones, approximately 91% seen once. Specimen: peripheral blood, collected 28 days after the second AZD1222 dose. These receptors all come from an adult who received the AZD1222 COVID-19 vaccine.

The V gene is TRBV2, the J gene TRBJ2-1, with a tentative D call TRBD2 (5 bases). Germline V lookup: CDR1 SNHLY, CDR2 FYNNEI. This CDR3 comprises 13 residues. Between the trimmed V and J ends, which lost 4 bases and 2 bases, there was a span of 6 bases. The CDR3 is CASSVGTYNEQFF. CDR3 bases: TGTGCCAGCAGTGTCGGGACCTACAATGAGCAGTTCTTC.

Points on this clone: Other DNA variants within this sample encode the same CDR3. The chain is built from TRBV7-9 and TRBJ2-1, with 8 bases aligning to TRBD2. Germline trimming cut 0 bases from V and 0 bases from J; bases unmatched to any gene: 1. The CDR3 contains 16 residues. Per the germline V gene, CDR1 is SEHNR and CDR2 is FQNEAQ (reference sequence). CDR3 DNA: TGTGCCAGCAGCTTAGCCCTAGCGGGCTCCTACAATGAGCAGTTCTTC. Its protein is CASSLALAGSYNEQFF.

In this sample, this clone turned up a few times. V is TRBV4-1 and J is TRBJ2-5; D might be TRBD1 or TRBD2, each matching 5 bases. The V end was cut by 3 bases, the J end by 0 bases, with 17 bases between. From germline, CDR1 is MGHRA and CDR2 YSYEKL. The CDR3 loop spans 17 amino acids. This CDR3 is CASSQLDWGPDQETQYF. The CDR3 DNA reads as TGCGCCAGCAGCCAGCTGGACTGGGGACCAGACCAAGAGACCCAGTACTTC.

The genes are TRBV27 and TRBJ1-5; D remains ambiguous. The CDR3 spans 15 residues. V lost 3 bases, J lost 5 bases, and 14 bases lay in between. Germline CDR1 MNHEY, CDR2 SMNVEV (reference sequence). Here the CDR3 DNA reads TGTGCCAGCAGTTTCCTCGGGTCCTCTCATCAGCCCCAGCATTTT. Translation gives CASSFLGSSHQPQHF.

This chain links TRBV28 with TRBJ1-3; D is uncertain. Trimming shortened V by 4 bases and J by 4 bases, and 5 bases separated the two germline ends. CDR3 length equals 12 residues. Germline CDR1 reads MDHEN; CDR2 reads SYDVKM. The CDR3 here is CASSSPGNTIYF. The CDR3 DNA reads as TGTGCCAGCAGTTCTCCCGGAAACACCATATATTTT.

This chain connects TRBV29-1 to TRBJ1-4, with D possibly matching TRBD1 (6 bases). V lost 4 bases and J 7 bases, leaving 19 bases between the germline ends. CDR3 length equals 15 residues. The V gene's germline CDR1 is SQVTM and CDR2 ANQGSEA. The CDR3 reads CSVAWALGGAEKLFF. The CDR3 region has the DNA TGCAGCGTTGCGTGGGCCCTGGGGGGGGCTGAAAAACTGTTTTTT.

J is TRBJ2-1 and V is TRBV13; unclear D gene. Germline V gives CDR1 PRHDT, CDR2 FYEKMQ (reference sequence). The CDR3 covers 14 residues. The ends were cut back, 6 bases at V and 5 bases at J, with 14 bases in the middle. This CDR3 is CASSSSRADNEQFF. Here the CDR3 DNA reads TGTGCCAGCAGTAGCAGCAGAGCAGACAATGAGCAGTTCTTC.

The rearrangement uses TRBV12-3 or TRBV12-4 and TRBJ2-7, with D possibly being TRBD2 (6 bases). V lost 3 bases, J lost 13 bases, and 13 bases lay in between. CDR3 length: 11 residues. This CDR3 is CASSLGRGIYF. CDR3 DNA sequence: TGTGCCAGCAGTTTGGGTCGGGGGATCTACTTC.

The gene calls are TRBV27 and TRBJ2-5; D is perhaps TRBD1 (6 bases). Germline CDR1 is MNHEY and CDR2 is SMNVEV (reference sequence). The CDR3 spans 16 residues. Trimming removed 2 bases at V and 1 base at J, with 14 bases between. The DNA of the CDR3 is TGTGCCAGCAGTTTAAGGGGGACCTTTTCCCAAGAGACCCAGTACTTC. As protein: CASSLRGTFSQETQYF.

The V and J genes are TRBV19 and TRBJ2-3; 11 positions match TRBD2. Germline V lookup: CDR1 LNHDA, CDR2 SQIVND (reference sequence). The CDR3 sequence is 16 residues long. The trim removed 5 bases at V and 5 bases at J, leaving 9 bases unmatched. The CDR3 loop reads CASSVALAGGQDTQYF. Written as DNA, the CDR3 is TGTGCCAGTAGTGTGGCTCTAGCGGGGGGTCAAGATACGCAGTATTTT.

This CDR3 reads CASSRAGGRYNEQFF. The DNA of the CDR3 is TGTGCCAGCAGCCGAGCGGGGGGGCGCTACAATGAGCAGTTCTTC. The rearrangement joins TRBV3-1 (or the pseudogene TRBV3-2) to TRBJ2-1, with 10 bases identical to TRBD2. This CDR3 has 15 amino acids. In germline, CDR1 is LGHDT, CDR2 YNNKEL (reference sequence). The V segment lost 4 bases and the J segment 3 bases; nucleotides outside the gene matches: 3.

The CDR3 protein is CASSSVVGPLSYNEQFF. The CDR3 coding sequence is TGTGCCAGCAGTTCAGTAGTGGGGCCTTTATCCTACAATGAGCAGTTCTTC. This chain uses TRBV27 with TRBJ2-1; TRBD1 might be the D (5 bases). The CDR3 contains 17 residues. Germline loops: CDR1 MNHEY, CDR2 SMNVEV (reference sequence). V lost 4 bases and J lost 1, with 17 bases in between.

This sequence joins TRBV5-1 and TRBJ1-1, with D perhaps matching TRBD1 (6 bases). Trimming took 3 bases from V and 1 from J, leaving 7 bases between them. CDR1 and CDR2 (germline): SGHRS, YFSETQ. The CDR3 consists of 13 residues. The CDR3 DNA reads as TGCGCCAGCAGCTACAGGGCGAACACTGAAGCTTTCTTT. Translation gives CASSYRANTEAFF.

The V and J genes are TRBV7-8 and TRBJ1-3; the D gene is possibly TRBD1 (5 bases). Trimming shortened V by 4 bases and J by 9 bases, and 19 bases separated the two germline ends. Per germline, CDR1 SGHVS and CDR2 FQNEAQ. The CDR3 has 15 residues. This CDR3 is CASSSLHQGTGTIYF. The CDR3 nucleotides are TGTGCCAGCAGCTCCCTCCACCAGGGTACGGGCACCATATATTTT.

CDR3 protein: CASSSGLEAFF. DNA of the CDR3: TGTGCCAGCAGCTCGGGACTTGAAGCTTTCTTT. The chain carries TRBV7-3 and TRBJ1-1, with D maybe TRBD1 (5 bases). The CDR3 consists of 11 residues. The V end lost 4 bases, the J end lost 7 bases, and 7 bases lay between the germline ends. Germline V lookup: CDR1 SGHTA, CDR2 FQGTGA.

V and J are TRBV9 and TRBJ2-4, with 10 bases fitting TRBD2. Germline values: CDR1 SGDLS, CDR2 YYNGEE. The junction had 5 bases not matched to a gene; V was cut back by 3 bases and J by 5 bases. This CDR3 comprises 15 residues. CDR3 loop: CASSALAGVENIQYF. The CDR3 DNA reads TGTGCCAGCAGCGCCCTAGCGGGAGTGGAAAACATTCAGTACTTC.

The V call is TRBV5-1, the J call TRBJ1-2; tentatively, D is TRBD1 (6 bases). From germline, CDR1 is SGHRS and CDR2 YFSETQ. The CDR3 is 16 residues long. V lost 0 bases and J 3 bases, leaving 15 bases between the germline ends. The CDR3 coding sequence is TGCGCCAGCAGCTTGGGCCAGGGGTATAGAGACTATGGCTACACCTTC. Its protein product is CASSLGQGYRDYGYTF.

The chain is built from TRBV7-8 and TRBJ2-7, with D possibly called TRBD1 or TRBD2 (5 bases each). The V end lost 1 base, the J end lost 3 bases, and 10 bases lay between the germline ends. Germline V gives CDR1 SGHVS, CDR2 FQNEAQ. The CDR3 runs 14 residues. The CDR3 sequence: CASSLVGGVYEQYF. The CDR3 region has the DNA TGTGCCAGCAGCTTAGTTGGGGGAGTCTACGAGCAGTACTTC.

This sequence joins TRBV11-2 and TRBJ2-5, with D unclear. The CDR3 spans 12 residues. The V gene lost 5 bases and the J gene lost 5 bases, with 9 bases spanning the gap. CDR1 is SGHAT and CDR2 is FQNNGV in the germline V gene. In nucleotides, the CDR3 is TGTGCCAGCAGCCCCTCAATCGAGACCCAGTACTTC. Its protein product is CASSPSIETQYF. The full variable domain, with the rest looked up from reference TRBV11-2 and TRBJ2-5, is EAGVAQSPRYKIIEKRQSVAFWCNPISGHATLYWYQQILGQGPKLLIQFQNNGVVDDSQLPKDRFSAERLKGVDSTLKIQPAKLEDSAVYLCASSPSIETQYFGPGTRLLVL.

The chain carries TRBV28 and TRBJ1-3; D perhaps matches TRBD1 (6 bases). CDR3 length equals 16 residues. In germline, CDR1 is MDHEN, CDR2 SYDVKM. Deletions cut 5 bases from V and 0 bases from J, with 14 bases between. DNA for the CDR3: TGTGCCAGCAGTCCTTACACAGGGTCCTCTGGAAACACCATATATTTT. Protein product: CASSPYTGSSGNTIYF.

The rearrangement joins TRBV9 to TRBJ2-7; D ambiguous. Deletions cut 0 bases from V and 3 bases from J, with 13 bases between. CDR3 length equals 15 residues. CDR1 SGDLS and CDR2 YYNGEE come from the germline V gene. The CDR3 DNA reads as TGTGCCAGCAGCGTAGAACCCGCAGCTCACTACGAGCAGTACTTC. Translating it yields CASSVEPAAHYEQYF.

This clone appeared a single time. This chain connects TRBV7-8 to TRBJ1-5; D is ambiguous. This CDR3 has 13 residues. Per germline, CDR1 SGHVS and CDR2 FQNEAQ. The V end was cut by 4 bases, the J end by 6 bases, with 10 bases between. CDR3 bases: TGTGCCAGCAGCTCCGGGCGCGGTCAGCCCCAGCATTTT. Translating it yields CASSSGRGQPQHF.

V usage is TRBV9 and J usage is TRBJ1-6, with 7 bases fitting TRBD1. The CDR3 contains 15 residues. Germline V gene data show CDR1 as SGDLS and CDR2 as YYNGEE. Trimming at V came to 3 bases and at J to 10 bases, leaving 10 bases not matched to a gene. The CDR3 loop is CASSAEQGTRSPLHF. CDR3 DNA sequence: TGTGCCAGCAGCGCTGAACAGGGGACTCGGTCACCCCTCCACTTT.

This chain's CDR3 is CASTQRGGVAFF. The CDR3 DNA sequence: TGTGCCAGCACCCAGCGGGGGGGGGTAGCTTTCTTT. The chain has TRBV27 and TRBJ1-1, with a weak D call TRBD1 (5 bases). This CDR3 has 12 residues. Germline V gives CDR1 MNHEY, CDR2 SMNVEV (reference sequence). Deletions cut 7 bases from V and 10 bases from J, with 16 bases between.

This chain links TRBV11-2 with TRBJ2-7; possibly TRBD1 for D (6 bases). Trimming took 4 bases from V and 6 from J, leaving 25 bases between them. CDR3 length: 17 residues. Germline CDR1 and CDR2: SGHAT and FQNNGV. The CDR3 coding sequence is TGTGCCAGCAGCTCCTACAGGGTAGGGGTTGAAACGAGCGAGCAGTACTTC. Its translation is CASSSYRVGVETSEQYF.

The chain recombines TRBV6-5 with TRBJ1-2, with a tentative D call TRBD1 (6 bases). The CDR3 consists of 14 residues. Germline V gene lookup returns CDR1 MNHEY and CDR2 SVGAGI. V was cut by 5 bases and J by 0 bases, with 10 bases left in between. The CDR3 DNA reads TGTGCCAGCAGTCGGACAGCCTCTAACTATGGCTACACCTTC. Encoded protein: CASSRTASNYGYTF.

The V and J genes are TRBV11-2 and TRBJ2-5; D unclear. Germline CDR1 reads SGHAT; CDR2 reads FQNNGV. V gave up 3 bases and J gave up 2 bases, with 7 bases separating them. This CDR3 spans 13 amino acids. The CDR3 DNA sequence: TGTGCCAGCAGCTTTAGTCATCAAGAGACCCAGTACTTC. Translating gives CASSFSHQETQYF.

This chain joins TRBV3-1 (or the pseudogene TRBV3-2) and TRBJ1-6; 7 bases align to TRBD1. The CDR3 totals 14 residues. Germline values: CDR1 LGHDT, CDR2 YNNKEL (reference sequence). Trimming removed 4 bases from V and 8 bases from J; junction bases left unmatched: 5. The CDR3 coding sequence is TGTGCCAGCAGCCCGGGACAGTTGGATTCACCCCTCCACTTT. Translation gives CASSPGQLDSPLHF.

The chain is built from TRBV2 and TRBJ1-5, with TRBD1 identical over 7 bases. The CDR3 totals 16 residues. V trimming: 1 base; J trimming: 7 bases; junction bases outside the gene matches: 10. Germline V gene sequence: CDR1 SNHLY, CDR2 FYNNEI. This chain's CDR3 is CASSEGSEGAEQPQHF. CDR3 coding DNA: TGTGCCAGCAGTGAAGGTTCCGAGGGGGCAGAGCAGCCCCAGCATTTT.

This chain's CDR3 is CASSLSGQGAREQYF. The DNA for the CDR3 is TGTGCCAGCAGCTTATCGGGACAGGGGGCCCGAGAGCAGTACTTC. V and J are TRBV7-8 and TRBJ2-7; 12 bases line up with TRBD1. V was pared by 2 bases and J by 7 bases, with 6 bases of the junction left unmatched. The CDR3 spans 15 residues. Germline values: CDR1 SGHVS, CDR2 FQNEAQ.

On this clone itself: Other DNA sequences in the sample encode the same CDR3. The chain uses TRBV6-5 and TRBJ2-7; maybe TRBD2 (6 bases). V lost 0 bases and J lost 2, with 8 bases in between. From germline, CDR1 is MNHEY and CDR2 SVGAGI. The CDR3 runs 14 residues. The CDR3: CASSYSPGAYEQYF. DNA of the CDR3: TGTGCCAGCAGTTACTCACCGGGAGCCTACGAGCAGTACTTC.